This paragraph covers one TCR beta chain sequence. The clone's antigen remains unknown. There are no base qualities to consult, and no much larger clone falls within one base. This sample was taken from a study of PD-L1 blockade in urothelial cancer (dated by TCRdb to about 2017). The study in broad terms: All patients started therapy in about 2014 and received atezolizumab 1,200 mg intravenously every 3 weeks. About 90% of the roughly 29 patients were identified as males with urothelial cancer of bladder origin, and a prior smoking history was reported by 18 of 29 patients. Patients had an ECOG performance status of 0 or 1 and had received between 0 and 3 prior chemotherapy regimens. Blood samples were analyzed at two time points: 3 weeks after treatment start (second dose) and 6 weeks after treatment start. Blood samples gave a median of about 130,000 T cells and tens of thousands of unique TCRs, with a median clonality of approximately 0.08. The study was an exploratory multi-omic analysis of somatic, immune and clinical correlates of response to PD-L1 blockade with atezolizumab in urothelial cancer. TCR sequencing covered pretreatment tumor samples and matched, serially collected peripheral blood taken before and after atezolizumab treatment. Durable clinical benefit meant progression-free survival longer than 6 months, and TCR features were also tested against progression-free and overall survival. Whole exome sequencing and RNA sequencing of pretreatment tumors were performed alongside TCR sequencing in the same patients. Durable clinical benefit was achieved by nine patients but not by the remaining 20. Over 28 patients had pretreatment blood TCR-seq, about 25 had at least one posttreatment blood collection, and about 25 had tumor TCR-seq.

The cohort comprised 30 or so patients with locally advanced or metastatic urothelial carcinoma treated at Memorial Sloan Kettering on a trial protocol. Peripheral blood mononuclear cells were collected from each patient pretreatment and during treatment, giving between 1 and 8 total time points per patient. The Qiagen DNeasy Blood extraction kit was used to purify genomic DNA from total PBMCs and from tumor samples. PBMCs were collected pretreatment and during treatment and were isolated and stored as previously described. To estimate absolute template abundance from read counts, synthetic TCR analog templates were spiked into each PCR. The immunoSEQ assay was used to amplify TCRbeta CDR3 regions from genomic DNA with bias-controlled V and J gene primers. Rearranged TCRbeta segments were sequenced at approximately 20X coverage. Processing in the source paper ran as follows. Sequencing errors were corrected by clustering and CDR3s were annotated against IMGT to assign V, D and J genes. Downstream analyses used only productive TCRbeta rearrangements and left out out-of-frame or stop-codon sequences. To compute clonality, Shannon entropy was normalized by the log of the number of unique productive sequences and then subtracted from one. Clones differing between time points or between blood and tumor were identified by Fisher's exact test with Benjamini-Hochberg correction at adjusted p below 0.01. TCRdb took over this immuneACCESS table, retaining in-frame rearrangements with V and J assigned. Such tables are incomplete; in checked studies, under half of the missing clones stem from an unresolved V gene, and the remainder is unexplained. V, J and clone size were drawn from that table, and D and trimming were deduced from the DNA. Within this sample are some 49,000 clones, with 87% of them counted one time only. The ten largest clonotypes hold 7.5% to 8.5% of the sample.

The trim is 7 bases for V and 3 bases for J, with a gap of 15 bases between the germline ends. For CDR1 and CDR2, the germline V gene lists SGHVS and FNYEAQ. Measured from the cysteine to the phenylalanine, the CDR3 is 14 residues long. The retained sequence is limited to the CDR3, 42 bases, with the frame set at the first base. What the study reported, not specific to this receptor: Improved progression-free and overall survival was associated with having pretreatment peripheral blood TCR clonality below the median. At 3 weeks after the start of treatment, tumor-associated TCR clones in peripheral blood had expanded more in patients with durable benefit (n ≈ 24, p = 0.022). Small sample size (n ≈ 28) and many exploratory analyses mean the results are intended to be hypothesis-generating.

The TCR was taken from a man between 60 and 75 years old with urothelial cancer. Specimen: PBMCs, collected around atezolizumab (anti-PD-L1) treatment. The chain uses TRBV7-6 and TRBJ2-5; TRBD2 could be the D gene, as 5 bases match. Here is the DNA: TGTGCCAGCACCCTCTTCCGGGGAAAAGAGACCCAGTACTTC. Its translation reads: CASTLFRGKETQYF. Here the CDR3 is joined to the reference TRBV7-6 and TRBJ2-5 genes, and the full variable domain is: GAGVSQSPRYKVTKRGQDVALRCDPISGHVSLYWYRQALGQGPEFLTYFNYEAQQDKSGLPNDRFSAERPEGSISTLTIQRTEQRDSAMYRCASTLFRGKETQYFGPGTRLLVL.